This T cell receptor (beta chain) was sequenced during a study of cytomegalovirus exposure and HLA in healthy donors. The germline V gene has CDR1 SEHNR and CDR2 FQNEAQ (reference sequence). The CDR3 runs to 15 residues. With V trimmed by 5 bases and J by 3 bases, 8 bases remained unmatched. 13 Jbeta primers and 60 Vbeta primers were used for the PCR. Repertoires were generated with immunoSEQ multiplex PCR, while TCRdb's copy carries only in-frame clones and drops some. The sample holds 150,000 to 200,000 clones; around 76% are singletons and the top ten take around 7%. The chain carries TRBV7-9 and TRBJ1-2; 8 nucleotides match TRBD1. The material sequenced was PBMCs. The sequence derives from a man in his forties in good health and CMV-seropositive. The CDR3 nucleotides read TGTGCCAGCAGCCCCCGACAGGGGAGCGACTATGGCTACACCTTC. Translating gives CASSPRQGSDYGYTF.